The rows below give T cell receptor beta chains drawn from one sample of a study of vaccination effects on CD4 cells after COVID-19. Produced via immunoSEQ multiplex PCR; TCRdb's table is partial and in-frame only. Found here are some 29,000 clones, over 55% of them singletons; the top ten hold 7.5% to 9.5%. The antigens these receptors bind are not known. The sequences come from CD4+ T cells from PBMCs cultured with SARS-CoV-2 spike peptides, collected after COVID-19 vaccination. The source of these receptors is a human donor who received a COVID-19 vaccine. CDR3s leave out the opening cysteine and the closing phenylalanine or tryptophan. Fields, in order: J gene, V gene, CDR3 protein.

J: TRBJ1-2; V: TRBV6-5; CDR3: ASSYSSAREWGYT
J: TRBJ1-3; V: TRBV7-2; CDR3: ASSSGHGNTIY
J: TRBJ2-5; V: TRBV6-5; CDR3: ASSYTSHHPPGTQY
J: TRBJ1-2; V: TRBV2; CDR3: ASSDVGLGIYGYT
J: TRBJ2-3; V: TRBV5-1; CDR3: ASSSGLAGGDTQY
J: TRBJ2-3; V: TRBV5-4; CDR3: ASSLVEGTPDTQY
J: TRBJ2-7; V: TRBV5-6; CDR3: ASSWSGRAQDEQY
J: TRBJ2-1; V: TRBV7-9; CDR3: ASSLGSEGQF
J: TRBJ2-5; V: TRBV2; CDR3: ASNALEGETQY
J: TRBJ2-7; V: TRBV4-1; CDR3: ASSQVYRLSYEQY
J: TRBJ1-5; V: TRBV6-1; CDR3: ASSEVGWGGYSNQPQH
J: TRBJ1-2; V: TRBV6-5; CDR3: ASSYGGGRVGYT
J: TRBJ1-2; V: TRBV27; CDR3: ASSQGQGRYGYT
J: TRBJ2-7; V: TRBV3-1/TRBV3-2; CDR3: ASSQVGSQTDSYEQY
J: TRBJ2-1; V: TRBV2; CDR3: ASSVGAVGIDEQF
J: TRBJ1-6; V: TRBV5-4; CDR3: ASSAIQGARWGVPSPLH
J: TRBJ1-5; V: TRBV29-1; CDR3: SVVLGTGRQPQH
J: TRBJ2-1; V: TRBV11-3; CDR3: ASSLAYRDNEQF
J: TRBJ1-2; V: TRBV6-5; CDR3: ASTPVAYGYT
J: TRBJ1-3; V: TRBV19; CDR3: ASTQRAGGRGNTIY
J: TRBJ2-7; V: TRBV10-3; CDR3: AIREREESYEQY
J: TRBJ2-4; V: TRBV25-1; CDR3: ASTSAVGGQGHIQY
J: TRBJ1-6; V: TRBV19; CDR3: ASSTAGESSYNSPLH
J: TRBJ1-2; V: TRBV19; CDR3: ASSMAGYGYT
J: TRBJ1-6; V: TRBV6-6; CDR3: ASSAGTGFGSPLH
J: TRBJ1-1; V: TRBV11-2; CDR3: ASIGQGPMNTEAF
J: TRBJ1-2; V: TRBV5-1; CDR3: ASSLAIRERGYT
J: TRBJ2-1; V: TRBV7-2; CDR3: ASSPLGGRAVVF
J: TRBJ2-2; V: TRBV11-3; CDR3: ASSLEQSGTRSTGELF
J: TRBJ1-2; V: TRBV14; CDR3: ASSLNNYGYT
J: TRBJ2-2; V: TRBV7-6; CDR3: ASSLAPAGVTGELF
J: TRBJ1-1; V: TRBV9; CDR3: ASSPLGEVYTEAF
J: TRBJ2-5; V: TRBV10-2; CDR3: ASSDQGEAGLGETQY
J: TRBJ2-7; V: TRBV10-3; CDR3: AINADNLGGSEQY
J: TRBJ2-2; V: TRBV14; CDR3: ASSRQDTHTGELF
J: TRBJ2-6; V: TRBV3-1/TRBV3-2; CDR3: ASSPGLAGAGANVLT
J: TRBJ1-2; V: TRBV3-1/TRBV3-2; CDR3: ASSAGTVNYGYT
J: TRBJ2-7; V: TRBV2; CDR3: ATPGTDRESYEQY
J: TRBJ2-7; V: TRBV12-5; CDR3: ASGLLGQGAREQY
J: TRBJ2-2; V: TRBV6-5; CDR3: ASSMPAGATGELF